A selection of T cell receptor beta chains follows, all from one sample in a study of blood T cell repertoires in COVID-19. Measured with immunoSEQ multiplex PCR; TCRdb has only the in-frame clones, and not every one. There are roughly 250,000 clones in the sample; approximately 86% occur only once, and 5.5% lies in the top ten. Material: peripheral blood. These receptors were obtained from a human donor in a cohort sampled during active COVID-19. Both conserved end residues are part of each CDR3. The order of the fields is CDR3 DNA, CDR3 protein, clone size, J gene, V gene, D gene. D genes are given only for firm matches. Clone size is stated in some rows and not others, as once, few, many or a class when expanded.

DNA: TGCGCCAGCAGTCAGGCGGGACGGAGGAGTTCCTACAATGAGCAGTTCTTC
CDR3: CASSQAGRRSSYNEQFF
size: .
J: TRBJ2-1
V: TRBV23-1
D: .

DNA: TGTGCCAGCAGCTTAAGCACCTATGGCTACACCTTC
CDR3: CASSLSTYGYTF
size: .
J: TRBJ1-2
V: TRBV7-9
D: .

DNA: TGTGCCAGCTCACCGGTGGCAGGAGAGACCCAGTACTTC
CDR3: CASSPVAGETQYF
size: .
J: TRBJ2-5
V: TRBV18
D: .

DNA: TGTGCCAGCAGCTTGAGGGAGGCCGCAGATACGCAGTATTTT
CDR3: CASSLREAADTQYF
size: .
J: TRBJ2-3
V: TRBV5-6
D: .

DNA: TGTGCCAGCAGCTCTCGACCCCTGGCAGACAGCAAACTGTTTTTT
CDR3: CASSSRPLADSKLFF
size: .
J: TRBJ1-4
V: TRBV7-2
D: .

DNA: TGTGCCAGCAGCAAACTCCCTCGGTACACCGGGGAGCTGTTTTTT
CDR3: CASSKLPRYTGELFF
size: .
J: TRBJ2-2
V: TRBV27
D: .

DNA: TGTGCCACCAGCGGTACCGGGAAGGAGCAGTACTTC
CDR3: CATSGTGKEQYF
size: .
J: TRBJ2-7
V: TRBV15
D: .

DNA: TGTGCCAGCAGCCCTACCAACGCATATAGCAATCAGCCCCAGCATTTT
CDR3: CASSPTNAYSNQPQHF
size: once
J: TRBJ1-5
V: TRBV7-2
D: .

DNA: TGTGCCAGCAGCAGGGACTCAAACACCGGGGAGCTGTTTTTT
CDR3: CASSRDSNTGELFF
size: .
J: TRBJ2-2
V: TRBV6-5
D: .

DNA: TGTGCCACGGGCGGGACAGCTGGAGACACCATATATTTT
CDR3: CATGGTAGDTIYF
size: .
J: TRBJ1-3
V: TRBV10-3
D: TRBD1

DNA: TGTGCCAGCAGCTTAGGACGGGGGAACACTGAAGCTTTCTTT
CDR3: CASSLGRGNTEAFF
size: many
J: TRBJ1-1
V: TRBV7-2
D: .

DNA: TGTGCCAGCAACGGACGAGCGGCAGATACGCAGTATTTT
CDR3: CASNGRAADTQYF
size: .
J: TRBJ2-3
V: TRBV6-5
D: .

DNA: TGTGCCAGTACCCGGACAGGGGGCGCAATAGGGGCCAACGTCCTGACTTTC
CDR3: CASTRTGGAIGANVLTF
size: .
J: TRBJ2-6
V: TRBV19
D: TRBD1

DNA: TGTGCCAGTAGGAGGACAGATAGCAATCAGCCCCAGCATTTT
CDR3: CASRRTDSNQPQHF
size: .
J: TRBJ1-5
V: TRBV19
D: .

DNA: TGCGCCAGCAGCCCACGAGCGGATAACACCGGGGAGCTGTTTTTT
CDR3: CASSPRADNTGELFF
size: .
J: TRBJ2-2
V: TRBV5-1
D: .

DNA: TGCGCCAGCAGCTTGGGGAGAGCAGCGGGAGAGGGACAGTTCTTC
CDR3: CASSLGRAAGEGQFF
size: few
J: TRBJ2-1
V: TRBV5-1
D: TRBD2

DNA: TGTGCCAGCTTCCTTCAGTCTCCAGGCTACGAGCAGTACTTC
CDR3: CASFLQSPGYEQYF
size: .
J: TRBJ2-7
V: TRBV18
D: .

DNA: TGCGCCAGCAGTCGCCCCAGCGGGGGCGGGGAGACCCAGTACTTC
CDR3: CASSRPSGGGETQYF
size: .
J: TRBJ2-5
V: TRBV5-1
D: TRBD2

DNA: TGCGCCAGCAGTCGCGGACAGGGATCCACAACTAATGAAAAACTGTTTTTT
CDR3: CASSRGQGSTTNEKLFF
size: .
J: TRBJ1-4
V: TRBV4-1
D: TRBD1

DNA: TGTGCCAGCAGCTTAGACGGGGGGCTAGGTGAGCAGTTCTTC
CDR3: CASSLDGGLGEQFF
size: .
J: TRBJ2-1
V: TRBV11-2
D: .

DNA: TGTGCCAGCAGCTTAGGAGGATACAACACTGAAGCTTTCTTT
CDR3: CASSLGGYNTEAFF
size: once
J: TRBJ1-1
V: TRBV7-9
D: .

DNA: TGTGCCAGCAGCGTTTCCTTGACTAGCGGGAGGGCAGATACGCAGTATTTT
CDR3: CASSVSLTSGRADTQYF
size: .
J: TRBJ2-3
V: TRBV9
D: TRBD2

DNA: TGTGCCAGCAGCGGCGGGGTGGGCACTGAAGCTTTCTTT
CDR3: CASSGGVGTEAFF
size: .
J: TRBJ1-1
V: TRBV7-9
D: .

DNA: TGTGCCAGCAGCTTAGTATTCCCCTCCTACGAGCAGTACTTC
CDR3: CASSLVFPSYEQYF
size: .
J: TRBJ2-7
V: TRBV7-2
D: .

DNA: TGTGCCAGCAGTTCCTTTAGCGGGAGGGTCTCCAATGAGCAGTTCTTC
CDR3: CASSSFSGRVSNEQFF
size: .
J: TRBJ2-1
V: TRBV6-5
D: TRBD2

DNA: TGCAGCGTTGAAGTTACTAGTGGGAACGAGCAGTACTTC
CDR3: CSVEVTSGNEQYF
size: .
J: TRBJ2-7
V: TRBV29-1
D: .

DNA: TGTGCCAGCAGCGTAGACATCGGAAACACCATATATTTT
CDR3: CASSVDIGNTIYF
size: .
J: TRBJ1-3
V: TRBV9
D: .

DNA: TGTGCCAGCAGTTCCCCGCGGGTTGAAGAGACCCAGTACTTC
CDR3: CASSSPRVEETQYF
size: .
J: TRBJ2-5
V: TRBV27
D: .

DNA: TGTGCCAGCAGCCCGGACATCCAGACGCGTACGCAGTATTTT
CDR3: CASSPDIQTRTQYF
size: .
J: TRBJ2-3
V: TRBV7-3
D: .

DNA: TGTGCCAGCAGTTACTCGCAGGGGACGAATGAAAAACTGTTTTTT
CDR3: CASSYSQGTNEKLFF
size: .
J: TRBJ1-4
V: TRBV6-5
D: .

DNA: TGTGCCAGCAGTGAAGGCATACAGGGGAATCAGCCCCAGCATTTT
CDR3: CASSEGIQGNQPQHF
size: many
J: TRBJ1-5
V: TRBV6-1
D: TRBD1

DNA: TGTGCCAGCAGCCCTCCCCAGGGGCATCTATCCGAGCAGTACTTC
CDR3: CASSPPQGHLSEQYF
size: .
J: TRBJ2-7
V: TRBV28
D: .

DNA: TGTGCCAGCAGTTTGACAGCCAACTACGAGCAGTACTTC
CDR3: CASSLTANYEQYF
size: .
J: TRBJ2-7
V: TRBV28
D: .

DNA: TGCAGCGTTGATCTGACAGGGGGCGCCGAGCAGTACTTC
CDR3: CSVDLTGGAEQYF
size: .
J: TRBJ2-7
V: TRBV29-1
D: TRBD1

DNA: TGCGCCAGCAGCCAGGGGGTTAGGCGGGGTAGCGATGAGCAGTTCTTC
CDR3: CASSQGVRRGSDEQFF
size: .
J: TRBJ2-1
V: TRBV5-1
D: .

DNA: TGTGCCAGCAGCTTAGAGGCCGGGGGGAGCACAGATACGCAGTATTTT
CDR3: CASSLEAGGSTDTQYF
size: .
J: TRBJ2-3
V: TRBV13
D: TRBD2

DNA: TGCGCCAGCAGCAGCGGCCTCAGCACAGATACGCAGTATTTT
CDR3: CASSSGLSTDTQYF
size: .
J: TRBJ2-3
V: TRBV4-1
D: .

DNA: TGTGCCACCAGCAGACTTCAGGGTTTCAGCAATCAGCCCCAGCATTTT
CDR3: CATSRLQGFSNQPQHF
size: .
J: TRBJ1-5
V: TRBV15
D: .

DNA: TGTGCCAGCAGCTCGGGACTAGCGGGGGGCCACCAAGAGACCCAGTACTTC
CDR3: CASSSGLAGGHQETQYF
size: .
J: TRBJ2-5
V: TRBV5-4
D: TRBD2

DNA: TGTGCCAGCAGTTTACCCCGGGACTCAAGCGAGCAGTACTTC
CDR3: CASSLPRDSSEQYF
size: .
J: TRBJ2-7
V: TRBV28
D: .

DNA: TGTGCTAGCAGCAAGGAGATATCGCACACCGGGGAGCTGTTTTTT
CDR3: CASSKEISHTGELFF
size: .
J: TRBJ2-2
V: TRBV7-7
D: .

DNA: TGTGCCAGCAGCTTAGGGAGCTACGAGCAGTACTTC
CDR3: CASSLGSYEQYF
size: .
J: TRBJ2-7
V: TRBV7-2
D: .

DNA: TGCGCCAGCAGCCAAGATATCCGCACAGATACGCAGTATTTT
CDR3: CASSQDIRTDTQYF
size: .
J: TRBJ2-3
V: TRBV4-1
D: .

DNA: TGTGCCAGTAGGGTAAGTCCCGGGACTAGGAAGAGCGAGCAGTACTTC
CDR3: CASRVSPGTRKSEQYF
size: .
J: TRBJ2-7
V: TRBV19
D: TRBD2

DNA: TGCGCCAGCAGTGATTCACGGACAGGGGTCGGGCAAGAGACCCAGTACTTC
CDR3: CASSDSRTGVGQETQYF
size: .
J: TRBJ2-5
V: TRBV10-1
D: TRBD1